The 9 T cell receptor beta chains presented below share a single source sample, sequenced in a study of blood T cell repertoires in COVID-19. Repertoires were generated with immunoSEQ multiplex PCR, while TCRdb's copy carries only in-frame clones and drops some. The data show 45,000 to 65,000 clones, roughly 88% seen once. Sequenced material: peripheral blood. All receptors derive from a human donor in a cohort sampled during active COVID-19.

A single count supports this clone. The chain recombines TRBV7-2 with TRBJ2-7, with D perhaps matching TRBD1 (6 bases). CDR1 is SGHTA, CDR2 FQGNSA, per germline. Between the trimmed V and J ends, which lost 5 bases and 1 base, there was a span of 12 bases. The CDR3 runs to 14 residues. The chain's CDR3 is CASSQTGGSYEQYF. In DNA form, the CDR3 reads TGTGCCAGCAGCCAGACAGGAGGTTCCTACGAGCAGTACTTC.

CDR3 sequence reads: CASTEGGGELFF. CDR3 bases: TGTGCCAGCACCGAGGGTGGCGGGGAGCTGTTTTTT. This chain uses TRBV18 with TRBJ2-2, with D perhaps matching TRBD2 (5 bases). CDR3 size: 12 residues. Germline V lookup: CDR1 KGHSH, CDR2 LQKENI. V lost 8 bases, J lost 7 bases, and 11 bases lay in between. Full variable domain (remainder filled in from reference TRBV18 and TRBJ2-2): NAGVMQNPRHLVRRRGQEARLRCSPMKGHSHVYWYRQLPEEGLKFMVYLQKENIIDESGMPKERFSAEFPKEGPSILRIQQVVRGDSAAYFCASTEGGGELFFGEGSRLTVL.

The chain joins TRBV14 to TRBJ2-7, with D maybe TRBD2 (5 bases). The length of the CDR3 is 12 residues. CDR1 SGHDN and CDR2 FVKESK come from the germline V gene. Trimming shortened V by 4 bases and J by 3 bases, and 7 bases separated the two germline ends. CDR3 loop: CASSLRGYEQYF. DNA of the CDR3: TGTGCCAGCAGCCTCCGGGGCTACGAGCAGTACTTC.

J is TRBJ2-3 and V is TRBV5-4, with 7 bases lining up with TRBD1. The CDR3 runs 15 residues. Germline trimming cut 5 bases from V and 0 bases from J; bases unmatched to any gene: 6. CDR1 and CDR2 (germline): SGHNT, YYREEE (reference sequence). CDR3 sequence (DNA): TGTGCCAGCAGGAACCCGGGACAGAGCACAGATACGCAGTATTTT. It codes for CASRNPGQSTDTQYF.

The chain employs TRBV9 and TRBJ2-7; 8 bases agree with TRBD1. V lost 3 bases and J lost 6; bases outside the gene matches: 8. Germline lookup yields CDR1 SGDLS and CDR2 YYNGEE. The CDR3 is made up of 14 amino acids. The CDR3 here is CASSARTGIFEQYF. Here the CDR3 DNA reads TGTGCCAGCAGCGCTCGGACAGGGATTTTCGAGCAGTACTTC.

This chain uses TRBV18 with TRBJ2-1; TRBD2 matches at 12 bases. The CDR3 contains 17 residues. Per the germline V gene, CDR1 is KGHSH and CDR2 is LQKENI. V lost 1 base, J lost 10 bases, and 11 bases stayed unmatched. CDR3 amino acids: CASSPLTGTSGLVEQFF. CDR3 bases: TGTGCCAGCTCACCACTCACCGGGACTAGCGGGCTGGTGGAGCAGTTCTTC.

The rearrangement joins TRBV2 to TRBJ1-4; 10 bases map to TRBD1. Germline V gene data show CDR1 as SNHLY and CDR2 as FYNNEI. V was pared by 6 bases and J by 2 bases, with 6 bases of the junction left unmatched. CDR3 length: 16 residues. Here the CDR3 DNA reads TGTGCCAGCAGATGGGACAGGGGATCCACTAATGAAAAACTGTTTTTT. Translated, it gives CASRWDRGSTNEKLFF. Full variable domain (remainder filled in from reference TRBV2 and TRBJ1-4): EPEVTQTPSHQVTQMGQEVILRCVPISNHLYFYWYRQILGQKVEFLVSFYNNEISEKSEIFDDQFSVERPDGSNFTLKIRSTKLEDSAMYFCASRWDRGSTNEKLFFGSGTQLSVL.

The chain employs TRBV6-5 and TRBJ1-1; 7 bases match TRBD1. The CDR3 length is 12 residues. CDR1 is MNHEY, CDR2 SVGAGI, per germline. V trimming: 6 bases; J trimming: 6 bases; junction bases outside the gene matches: 4. CDR3: CASRVGQSEAFF. DNA of the CDR3: TGTGCCAGCAGGGTGGGACAGTCTGAAGCTTTCTTT.

This clone turned up a few times. The genes are TRBV24-1 and TRBJ2-7, with D possibly TRBD2 on 6 matching bases. This CDR3 contains 13 residues. CDR1 and CDR2 (germline): KGHDR, SFDVKD. Trimming took 3 bases from V and 7 from J, leaving 12 bases between them. CDR3 residues: CATSDGTFGEQYF. For the CDR3, the DNA is TGTGCCACCAGTGATGGGACTTTCGGGGAGCAGTACTTC.